One and the same sample provided the 27 T cell receptor beta chains below, sequenced in a study of sequential checkpoint blockade in melanoma. Profiling relied on immunoSEQ multiplex PCR, and the TCRdb table lists in-frame clones only, not all of them. This table has under 25,000 clones, about 81% appearing once. Indicated treatment: randomized to nivolumab then ipilimumab (arm A) or the reverse (arm B). The sequencing here drew on CD8+ T cells sorted from blood (inferred from file names), taken from a patient given nivolumab and ipilimumab in sequence. These receptors came from a human donor with melanoma.

This sequence joins TRBV6-1 and TRBJ2-7, with a possible D match to TRBD2 (7 bases). The CDR3 spans 13 residues. The germline V gene has CDR1 MNHNS and CDR2 SASEGT. Trimming left V 11 bases short and J 3 bases short, with 17 bases between. CDR3 DNA: TGTGCCGCCAAGGGGGGAGGGGGCTACGAGCAGTACTTC. Protein sequence: CAAKGGGGYEQYF.

The chain carries TRBV7-8 and TRBJ1-1, with D perhaps matching TRBD1 (5 bases). CDR3 size: 12 residues. V was trimmed by 5 bases and J by 11 bases, leaving 15 bases between them. Germline loops: CDR1 SGHVS, CDR2 FQNEAQ. This chain's CDR3 is CASSHGGTGAFF. The DNA for the CDR3 is TGTGCCAGCAGCCACGGGGGGACGGGGGCTTTCTTT.

V and J are TRBV5-6 and TRBJ1-6; TRBD1 agrees at 8 bases. The germline V gene encodes CDR1 SGHDT and CDR2 YYEEEE. This CDR3 has 16 residues. Losses at the gene ends were 2 bases for V and 8 bases for J; bases not matched to a gene: 9. CDR3 sequence: CASSLNEDRVDSPLHF. The CDR3 DNA follows: TGTGCCAGCAGCTTAAACGAGGACAGGGTTGATTCACCCCTCCACTTT.

V usage is TRBV10-2 and J usage is TRBJ2-7, with 9 positions matching TRBD1. V trimming: 8 bases; J trimming: 3 bases; junction bases outside the gene matches: 8. This CDR3 is 14 amino acids long. From germline, CDR1 is WSHSY and CDR2 SAAADI. CDR3: CASRPGQGLYEQYF. CDR3 DNA: TGCGCCAGCCGCCCGGGACAGGGTCTCTACGAGCAGTACTTC.

This clone was seen more than once but under ten times. The sample contains more than one DNA sequence encoding this CDR3. This chain links TRBV6-5 with TRBJ2-7, with TRBD1 matching over 9 bases. Germline values: CDR1 MNHEY, CDR2 SVGAGI. Germline trimming cut 5 bases from V and 4 bases from J; bases unmatched to any gene: 6. This CDR3 spans 14 amino acids. DNA of the CDR3: TGTGCCAGCAGTCCCGGGACAGGGAATTACGAGCAGTACTTC. Protein sequence: CASSPGTGNYEQYF.

The gene calls are TRBV5-8 and TRBJ2-7; no firm D call. The CDR3 length is 14 residues. Germline V gene lookup returns CDR1 SGHTS and CDR2 YDEGEE. The V end was cut by 0 bases, the J end by 1 base, with 8 bases between. The CDR3 loop is CASSLGDTSYEQYF. In nucleotides, the CDR3 is TGTGCCAGCAGCTTGGGCGACACTTCCTACGAGCAGTACTTC.

This chain joins TRBV5-1 and TRBJ2-7; 9 bases are a match to TRBD2. This CDR3 has 13 amino acids. V lost 5 bases to trimming and J lost 3 bases; unmatched junction nucleotides: 3. Per germline, CDR1 SGHRS and CDR2 YFSETQ. The CDR3 DNA reads as TGCGCCAGCAGTGCGGGAGGGCGCTACGAGCAGTACTTC. Translated: CASSAGGRYEQYF.

The chain couples TRBV9 to TRBJ1-2; D remains unclear. CDR1 and CDR2 from the germline V gene are SGDLS and YYNGEE. V was pared by 3 bases and J by 0 bases, with 18 bases between. The CDR3 length is 17 residues. This CDR3 reads CASSARDGLRANYGYTF. The CDR3 DNA follows: TGTGCCAGCAGCGCACGGGATGGGCTCCGGGCTAACTATGGCTACACCTTC.

The V gene is TRBV7-8, the J gene TRBJ1-1, with D tentatively TRBD1 (6 bases). Trimming stripped 4 bases from V and 4 bases from J, with 13 bases between. This CDR3 comprises 14 residues. Per the germline V gene, CDR1 is SGHVS and CDR2 is FQNEAQ. The CDR3 DNA sequence: TGTGCCAGCAGCTCCTTTGGGGGCGCCACTGAAGCTTTCTTT. Protein sequence: CASSSFGGATEAFF.

This clone was detected a few times. This chain connects TRBV5-4 to TRBJ1-2; the D gene is possibly TRBD1 (6 bases). Germline V gene lookup returns CDR1 SGHNT and CDR2 YYREEE (reference sequence). V shed 4 bases and J shed 4 bases, with 11 bases lying between them. The length of the CDR3 is 13 residues. CDR3 sequence (DNA): TGTGCCAGCAGCCGACAGGAGGCCTATGGCTACACCTTC. This encodes CASSRQEAYGYTF.

The chain uses TRBV25-1 and TRBJ2-7; D not certain. Germline CDR1 MGHDK, CDR2 SYGVNS. V shed 1 base and J shed 1 base, with 8 bases lying between them. CDR3 size: 14 residues. The CDR3 protein is CASSESRSSYEQYF. The CDR3 DNA is TGTGCCAGCAGTGAATCGAGGTCTTCCTACGAGCAGTACTTC.

The V and J genes are TRBV11-2 and TRBJ1-5, with D unclear. V gave up 5 bases and J gave up 2 bases, with 10 bases separating them. The germline V gene has CDR1 SGHAT and CDR2 FQNNGV. The CDR3 sequence is 14 residues long. The CDR3 coding sequence is TGTGCCAGCAGCCCCCGGGGTGGCAATCAGCCCCAGCATTTT. Its protein product is CASSPRGGNQPQHF.

This rearrangement joins TRBV27 to TRBJ1-6, with D unclear. Germline-derived CDR1 and CDR2 are MNHEY and SMNVEV (reference sequence). This CDR3 comprises 13 residues. The V end lost 8 bases, the J end lost 7 bases, and 12 bases lay between the germline ends. Written as DNA, the CDR3 is TGTGCCAGCTCCCCCAGGCCCAATTCACCCCTCCACTTT. As protein: CASSPRPNSPLHF.

This rearrangement joins TRBV19 to TRBJ1-5, with a weak D call TRBD1 (6 bases). Germline CDR1 and CDR2: LNHDA and SQIVND (reference sequence). The CDR3 has 16 residues. V lost 5 bases and J lost 0, with 14 bases in between. CDR3 amino acids: CASSPALDSSNQPQHF. In DNA, the CDR3 is TGTGCCAGTAGTCCAGCCCTGGACAGTAGCAATCAGCCCCAGCATTTT.

In the case of this clone: Other nucleotide sequences from this sample produce the same CDR3. The V and J genes are TRBV6-5 and TRBJ1-5; 8 nucleotides agree with TRBD1. The CDR3 runs 15 residues. After removal of 2 bases from V and 4 bases from J, the junction contained 4 bases not matched to a gene. The germline CDR1 and CDR2 sequences are MNHEY and SVGAGI. CDR3 amino acids: CASSYGQGANQPQHF. CDR3 nucleotides: TGTGCCAGCAGTTACGGGCAGGGGGCGAATCAGCCCCAGCATTTT.

This chain links TRBV4-2 with TRBJ2-7; 9 bases line up with TRBD2. The CDR3 is 17 amino acids. CDR1 LGHNA and CDR2 YNFKEQ come from the germline V gene. J gave up 1 base and V 1 base, and 8 bases lay outside the gene matches. The CDR3 loop reads CASSQGWDLAGSYEQYF. DNA for the CDR3: TGTGCCAGCAGCCAAGGTTGGGATCTAGCGGGATCCTACGAGCAGTACTTC.

The chain employs TRBV12-5 and TRBJ1-1, with a tentative D call TRBD1 (6 bases). With 0 bases removed from V and 5 bases from J, the gap between germline ends came to 22 bases. The CDR3 consists of 18 residues. Per germline, CDR1 LGHNT and CDR2 FRNRAP. In nucleotides, the CDR3 is TGTGCTAGTGGTTTGGTAGTTCAAAGTGCAGGGGTTAGGACTGAAGCTTTCTTT. It codes for CASGLVVQSAGVRTEAFF.

A note on this clone: This CDR3 is also generated by other DNA sequences in the sample. This chain connects TRBV19 to TRBJ1-1; perhaps TRBD1 as D (5 bases). CDR3 length equals 12 residues. Per the germline V gene, CDR1 is LNHDA and CDR2 is SQIVND (reference sequence). Deletions cut 6 bases from V and 1 base from J, with 6 bases between. The DNA of the CDR3 is TGTGCCAGTAGCCAGGGGAACACTGAAGCTTTCTTT. Amino acids: CASSQGNTEAFF.

The rearrangement uses TRBV19 and TRBJ2-1; no clear D gene. With 4 bases removed from V and 0 bases from J, the gap between germline ends came to 13 bases. The CDR3 spans 16 residues. Germline CDR1 reads LNHDA; CDR2 reads SQIVND (reference sequence). The CDR3 loop is CASSTIDTSSYNEQFF. CDR3 bases: TGTGCCAGTAGTACTATAGACACAAGCTCCTACAATGAGCAGTTCTTC.

This clone was detected only a few times. The V and J genes are TRBV19 and TRBJ1-1; D is unresolved. Germline-derived CDR1 and CDR2 are LNHDA and SQIVND (reference sequence). The CDR3 contains 14 residues. The V and J ends lost 9 bases and 0 bases respectively, with 14 bases between them. This CDR3 is CASIDRTMNTEAFF. CDR3 in DNA: TGTGCCAGCATCGACCGGACTATGAACACTGAAGCTTTCTTT.

This chain connects TRBV19 to TRBJ1-1; TRBD1 is a possible D gene (5 bases). Germline assignment: CDR1 LNHDA and CDR2 SQIVND (reference sequence). The CDR3 loop spans 14 amino acids. The V gene lost 3 bases and the J gene lost 5 bases, with 13 bases spanning the gap. The CDR3 nucleotides are TGTGCCAGTAGTATGGGGGGAGGGATTACTGAAGCTTTCTTT. Translated, it gives CASSMGGGITEAFF.

This chain connects TRBV7-9 to TRBJ1-2; D ambiguous. Between the trimmed V and J ends, which lost 2 bases and 8 bases, there was a span of 15 bases. There are 14 residues in the CDR3. Germline V gene lookup returns CDR1 SEHNR and CDR2 FQNEAQ (reference sequence). CDR3 in DNA: TGTGCCAGCAGCTTAACGGGTCGTCTGGAAGGCTACACCTTC. This gives the protein CASSLTGRLEGYTF.

V usage is TRBV5-1 and J usage is TRBJ2-6, with no clear D. There are 19 residues in the CDR3. The germline V and J ends were trimmed by 4 bases and 1 base, with 21 bases remaining between them. The germline V gene has CDR1 SGHRS and CDR2 YFSETQ. This chain's CDR3 is CASSPTSLSSKSGANVLTF. CDR3 sequence (DNA): TGCGCCAGCAGCCCTACGTCACTCTCGTCCAAGTCTGGGGCCAACGTCCTGACTTTC.

The genes are TRBV30 and TRBJ1-2; D is unclear. Germline loops: CDR1 GTSNPN, CDR2 SVGIG (reference sequence). The CDR3 extends over 11 amino acids. The V gene lost 7 bases and the J gene lost 7 bases, with 13 bases spanning the gap. Written as DNA, the CDR3 is TGTGCCTCGCAACCCCCGAGTGGCTACACCTTC. Protein: CASQPPSGYTF.

The rearrangement uses TRBV19 and TRBJ1-2, with 7 bases lining up with TRBD1. There are 12 residues in the CDR3. V lost 8 bases to trimming and J lost 7 bases; unmatched junction nucleotides: 7. CDR1 is LNHDA, CDR2 SQIVND, per germline (reference sequence). CDR3 sequence: CASLDRESGYTF. DNA of the CDR3: TGTGCCAGTTTAGACAGGGAGAGTGGCTACACCTTC.

The table lists this clone with a count of one. This rearrangement joins TRBV5-8 to TRBJ1-3; D is perhaps TRBD1 (6 bases). Trimming removed 5 bases from V and 0 bases from J, with 15 bases in between. Per the germline V gene, CDR1 is SGHTS and CDR2 is YDEGEE. The CDR3 is made up of 16 amino acids. The CDR3 DNA reads as TGTGCCAGCAGTCCATCAGGGGCGTCCTCTGGAAACACCATATATTTT. As protein: CASSPSGASSGNTIYF.

This rearrangement joins TRBV9 to TRBJ2-7, with a tentative D call TRBD1 (6 bases). V lost 0 bases and J 0 bases, leaving 7 bases between the germline ends. The CDR3 is 14 amino acids. Looked up from germline, CDR1 is SGDLS and CDR2 is YYNGEE. The CDR3 here is CASSVGDNSYEQYF. The CDR3 DNA reads TGTGCCAGCAGCGTAGGGGACAACTCCTACGAGCAGTACTTC.